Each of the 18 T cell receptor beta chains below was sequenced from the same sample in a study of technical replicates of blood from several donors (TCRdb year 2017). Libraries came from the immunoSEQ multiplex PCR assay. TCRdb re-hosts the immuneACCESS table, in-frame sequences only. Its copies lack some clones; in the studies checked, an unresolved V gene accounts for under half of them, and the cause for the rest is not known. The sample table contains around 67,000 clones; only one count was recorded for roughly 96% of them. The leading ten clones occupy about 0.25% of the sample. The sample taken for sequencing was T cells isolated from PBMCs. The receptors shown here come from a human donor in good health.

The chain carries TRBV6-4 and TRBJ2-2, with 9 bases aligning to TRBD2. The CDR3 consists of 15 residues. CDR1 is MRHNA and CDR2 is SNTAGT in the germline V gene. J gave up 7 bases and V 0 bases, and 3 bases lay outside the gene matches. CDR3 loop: CASSDSSGRVGELFF. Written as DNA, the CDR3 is TGTGCCAGCAGTGACTCTAGCGGGAGAGTCGGGGAGCTGTTTTTT.

Written as DNA, the CDR3 is TGTGCCAGTAGTATAGAGGTTCGGGGCTCCTACAATGAGCAGTTCTTC. Translating it yields CASSIEVRGSYNEQFF. This rearrangement joins TRBV19 to TRBJ2-1; TRBD2 is a possible D gene (5 bases). Per the germline V gene, CDR1 is LNHDA and CDR2 is SQIVND (reference sequence). The CDR3 extends over 16 amino acids. The V end was cut by 0 bases, the J end by 0 bases, with 9 bases between.

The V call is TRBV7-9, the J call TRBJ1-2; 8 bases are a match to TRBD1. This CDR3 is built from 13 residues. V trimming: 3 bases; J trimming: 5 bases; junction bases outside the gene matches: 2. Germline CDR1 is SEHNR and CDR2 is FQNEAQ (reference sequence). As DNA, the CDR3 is TGTGCCAGCAGCTTCGGGACAGGTTATGGCTACACCTTC. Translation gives CASSFGTGYGYTF.

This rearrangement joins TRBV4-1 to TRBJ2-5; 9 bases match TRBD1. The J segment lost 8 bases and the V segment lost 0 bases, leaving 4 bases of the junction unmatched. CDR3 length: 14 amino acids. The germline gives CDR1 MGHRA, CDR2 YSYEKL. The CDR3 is CASSQEGDRDTQYF. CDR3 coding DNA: TGCGCCAGCAGCCAAGAAGGGGACAGGGATACCCAGTACTTC.

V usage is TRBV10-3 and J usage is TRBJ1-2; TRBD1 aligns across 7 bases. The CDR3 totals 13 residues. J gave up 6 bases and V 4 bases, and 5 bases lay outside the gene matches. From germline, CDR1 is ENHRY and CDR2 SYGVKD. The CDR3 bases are TGTGCCATCAGTGGCGACAGGGCCGATGGCTACACCTTC. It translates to CAISGDRADGYTF.

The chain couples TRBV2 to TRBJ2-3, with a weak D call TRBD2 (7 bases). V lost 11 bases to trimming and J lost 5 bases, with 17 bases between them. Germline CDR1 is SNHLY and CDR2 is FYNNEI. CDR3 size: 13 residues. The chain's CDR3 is CAGGRGGQDTQYF. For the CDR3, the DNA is TGTGCCGGCGGAAGGGGGGGACAAGATACGCAGTATTTT. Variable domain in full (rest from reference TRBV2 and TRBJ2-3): EPEVTQTPSHQVTQMGQEVILRCVPISNHLYFYWYRQILGQKVEFLVSFYNNEISEKSEIFDDQFSVERPDGSNFTLKIRSTKLEDSAMYFCAGGRGGQDTQYFGPGTRLTVL.

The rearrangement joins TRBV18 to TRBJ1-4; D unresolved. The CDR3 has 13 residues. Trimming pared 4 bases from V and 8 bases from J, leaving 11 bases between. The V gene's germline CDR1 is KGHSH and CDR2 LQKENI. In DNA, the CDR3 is TGTGCCAGCTCACTCGGTGTGGGCGAAAAACTGTTTTTT. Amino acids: CASSLGVGEKLFF. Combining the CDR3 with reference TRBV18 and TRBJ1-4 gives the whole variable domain NAGVMQNPRHLVRRRGQEARLRCSPMKGHSHVYWYRQLPEEGLKFMVYLQKENIIDESGMPKERFSAEFPKEGPSILRIQQVVRGDSAAYFCASSLGVGEKLFFGSGTQLSVL.

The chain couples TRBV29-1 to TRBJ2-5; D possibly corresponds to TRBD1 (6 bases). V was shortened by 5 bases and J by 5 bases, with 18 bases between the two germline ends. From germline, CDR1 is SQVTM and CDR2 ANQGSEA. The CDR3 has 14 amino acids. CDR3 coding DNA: TGCAGCGTTTTTCCCCTCCCCAGGGGCGAGACCCAGTACTTC. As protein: CSVFPLPRGETQYF.

In DNA form, the CDR3 reads TGTGCCAGCAGCTCAGGAGGGGCAGCCCTCTTCTACGAGCAGTACTTC. Residues: CASSSGGAALFYEQYF. The chain is built from TRBV11-2 and TRBJ2-7; tentatively, D is TRBD2 (6 bases). This CDR3 is 16 amino acids long. Germline V gene data show CDR1 as SGHAT and CDR2 as FQNNGV. Trimming stripped 4 bases from V and 3 bases from J, with 19 bases between. Based on the CDR3 plus reference TRBV11-2 and TRBJ2-7, the full variable domain is EAGVAQSPRYKIIEKRQSVAFWCNPISGHATLYWYQQILGQGPKLLIQFQNNGVVDDSQLPKDRFSAERLKGVDSTLKIQPAKLEDSAVYLCASSSGGAALFYEQYFGPGTRLTVT.

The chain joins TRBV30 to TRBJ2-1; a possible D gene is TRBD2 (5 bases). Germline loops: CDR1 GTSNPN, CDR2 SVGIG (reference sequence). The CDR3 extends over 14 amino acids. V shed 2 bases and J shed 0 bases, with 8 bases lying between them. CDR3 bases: TGTGCCTGGAGTAGTGGGAGCTCCTACAATGAGCAGTTCTTC. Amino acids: CAWSSGSSYNEQFF.

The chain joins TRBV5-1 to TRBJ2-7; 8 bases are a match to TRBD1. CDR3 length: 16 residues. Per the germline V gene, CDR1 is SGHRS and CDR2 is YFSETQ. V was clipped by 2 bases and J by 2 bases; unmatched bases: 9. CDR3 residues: CASSLNPGQVAYEQYF. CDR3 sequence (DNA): TGCGCCAGCAGCTTAAATCCGGGACAGGTGGCCTACGAGCAGTACTTC.

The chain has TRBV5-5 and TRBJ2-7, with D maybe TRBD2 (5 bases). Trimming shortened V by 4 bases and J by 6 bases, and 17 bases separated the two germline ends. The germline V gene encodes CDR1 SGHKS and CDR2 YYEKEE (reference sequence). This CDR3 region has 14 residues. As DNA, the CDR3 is TGTGCCAGCAGCACGGACCCGCTAGGAGGCGAGCAGTACTTC. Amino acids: CASSTDPLGGEQYF.

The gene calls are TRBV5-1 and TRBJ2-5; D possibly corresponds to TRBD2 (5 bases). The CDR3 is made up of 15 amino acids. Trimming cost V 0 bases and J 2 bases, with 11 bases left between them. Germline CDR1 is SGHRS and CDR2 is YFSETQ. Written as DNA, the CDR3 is TGCGCCAGCAGCTTGGCAGGCTCGGGGCAAGAGACCCAGTACTTC. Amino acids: CASSLAGSGQETQYF.

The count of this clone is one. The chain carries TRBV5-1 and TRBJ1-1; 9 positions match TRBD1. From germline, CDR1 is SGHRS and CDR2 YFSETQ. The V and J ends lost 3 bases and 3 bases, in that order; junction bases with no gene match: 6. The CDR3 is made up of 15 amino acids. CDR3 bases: TGCGCCAGCAGCTCCCGACAGGGGGGAGACACTGAAGCTTTCTTT. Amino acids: CASSSRQGGDTEAFF.

In nucleotides, the CDR3 is TGTGCCAGTAGTATAAGGGCAGGGAAGAGTGAGCAGTTCTTC. Translation: CASSIRAGKSEQFF. The chain is built from TRBV19 and TRBJ2-1; TRBD1 is a possible D gene (5 bases). From germline, CDR1 is LNHDA and CDR2 SQIVND (reference sequence). This CDR3 is built from 14 residues. Trimming left V 2 bases short and J 9 bases short, with 14 bases between.

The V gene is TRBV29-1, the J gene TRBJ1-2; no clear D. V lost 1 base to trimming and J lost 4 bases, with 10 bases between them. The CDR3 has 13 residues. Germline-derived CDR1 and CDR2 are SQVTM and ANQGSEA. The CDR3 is CSVEVPGFYGYTF. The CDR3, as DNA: TGCAGCGTTGAAGTACCGGGGTTCTATGGCTACACCTTC.

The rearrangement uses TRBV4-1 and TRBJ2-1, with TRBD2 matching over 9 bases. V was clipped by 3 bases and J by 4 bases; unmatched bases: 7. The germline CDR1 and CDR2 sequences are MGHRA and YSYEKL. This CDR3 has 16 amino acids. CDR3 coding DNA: TGCGCCAGCAGCCAGAGAGCGGGAGGTGCATACAATGAGCAGTTCTTC. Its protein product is CASSQRAGGAYNEQFF.

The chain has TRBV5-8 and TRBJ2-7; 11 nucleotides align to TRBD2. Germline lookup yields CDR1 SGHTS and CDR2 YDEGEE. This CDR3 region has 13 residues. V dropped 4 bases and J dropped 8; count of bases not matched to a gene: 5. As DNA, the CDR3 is TGTGCCAGCAGCAGTAGCGGGAGGGTCCAGCAGTACTTC. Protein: CASSSSGRVQQYF.